Presented here are 9 T cell receptor beta chains from one specimen sequenced in a study of Graves' ophthalmopathy and Graves' hyperthyroidism. Investigators amplified TCR beta CDR3 regions from RNA transcripts. HTBI-primed RT-PCR formed the first round, and a multiplex PCR formed the second. TCRdb reprocessed the multiplex PCR reads via MiXCR and lists one record per CDR3 protein. The table lists about 230,000 distinct CDR3 sequences, around 42% of them singletons. Source material: peripheral blood. These receptors all come from an adult man with Graves' ophthalmopathy.

V gene TRBV19 combines with J gene TRBJ2-7; 7 bases are a match to TRBD1. The CDR3 loop spans 15 amino acids. V lost 3 bases to trimming and J lost 1 base; unmatched junction nucleotides: 6. Germline V gives CDR1 LNHDA, CDR2 SQIVND (reference sequence). The CDR3 is CASSIHAGGSYEQYF. DNA for the CDR3: TGTGCCAGTAGTATCCACGCAGGGGGTTCCTACGAGCAGTACTTC.

This chain links TRBV12-3 or TRBV12-4 with TRBJ2-7, with TRBD1 matching over 12 bases. There are 13 residues in the CDR3. V lost 8 bases, J lost 2 bases, and 1 base stayed unmatched. In DNA form, the CDR3 reads TGTGCCAGCGGGACAGGGGGCACCTACGAGCAGTACTTC. Translation gives CASGTGGTYEQYF.

V usage is TRBV5-1 and J usage is TRBJ1-1, with D possibly TRBD1 on 6 matching bases. The CDR3 contains 14 residues. From germline, CDR1 is SGHRS and CDR2 YFSETQ. The V end lost 4 bases, the J end lost 2 bases, and 12 bases lay between the germline ends. CDR3 in DNA: TGCGCCAGCAGCCTGACAGGTACCAACACTGAAGCTTTCTTT. Translation: CASSLTGTNTEAFF.

This rearrangement joins TRBV25-1 to TRBJ2-3; D uncertain. Trimming left V 1 base short and J 7 bases short, with 12 bases between. Germline V lookup: CDR1 MGHDK, CDR2 SYGVNS. The CDR3 runs to 14 residues. CDR3 in amino acids: CASSESSRDNTQYF. The CDR3 region has the DNA TGTGCCAGCAGTGAATCGTCTAGAGACAATACGCAGTATTTT.

The chain joins TRBV7-9 to TRBJ1-2; a possible D gene is TRBD1 (6 bases). CDR1 is SEHNR, CDR2 FQNEAQ, per germline (reference sequence). This CDR3 spans 14 amino acids. V was pared by 5 bases and J by 6 bases, with 16 bases between. CDR3 DNA sequence: TGTGCCAGCAGCCAACGGCACAGGGAGGATGGCTACACCTTC. Its translation: CASSQRHREDGYTF.

The genes are TRBV19 and TRBJ2-5, with TRBD1 as a possible D gene (6 bases). The CDR3 has 13 amino acids. Germline lookup yields CDR1 LNHDA and CDR2 SQIVND (reference sequence). Trimming pared 1 base from V and 4 bases from J, leaving 7 bases between. The CDR3 coding sequence is TGTGCCAGTAGTATAGGACAGGTAGAGACCCAGTACTTC. It is translated as CASSIGQVETQYF. The whole variable domain, remainder taken from reference TRBV19 and TRBJ2-5, is DGGITQSPKYLFRKEGQNVTLSCEQNLNHDAMYWYRQDPGQGLRLIYYSQIVNDFQKGDIAEGYSVSREKKESFPLTVTSAQKNPTAFYLCASSIGQVETQYFGPGTRLLVL.

V is TRBV10-3 and J is TRBJ1-1; maybe TRBD1 (6 bases). The germline V and J ends were trimmed by 6 bases and 4 bases, with 15 bases remaining between them. Germline CDR1 is ENHRY and CDR2 is SYGVKD. This CDR3 is 14 amino acids long. DNA for the CDR3: TGTGCCATCAGCATACAACAGGGAGGCACTGAAGCTTTCTTT. This codes for CAISIQQGGTEAFF.

J is TRBJ1-5 and V is TRBV7-9; D ambiguous. V was clipped by 5 bases and J by 1 base, with 9 bases between them. The CDR3 covers 14 residues. Per germline, CDR1 SEHNR and CDR2 FQNEAQ (reference sequence). For the CDR3, the DNA is TGTGCCAGCAGCCGGACGGAAAGCAATCAGCCCCAGCATTTT. Translation gives CASSRTESNQPQHF. The full variable domain, its missing parts supplied by reference TRBV7-9 and TRBJ1-5, is DTGVSQNPRHKITKRGQNVTFRCDPISEHNRLYWYRQTLGQGPEFLTYFQNEAQLEKSRLLSDRFSAERPKGSFSTLEIQRTEQGDSAMYLCASSRTESNQPQHFGDGTRLSIL.

The V call is TRBV7-3, the J call TRBJ2-5, with D possibly being TRBD2 (6 bases). This CDR3 is 15 amino acids long. V shed 4 bases and J shed 5 bases, with 17 bases lying between them. Germline V gene lookup returns CDR1 SGHTA and CDR2 FQGTGA. The CDR3 here is CASSSTGTPDETQYF. DNA of the CDR3: TGTGCCAGCAGCTCCACCGGGACTCCCGACGAGACCCAGTACTTC. The full variable domain, its missing parts supplied by reference TRBV7-3 and TRBJ2-5, is GAGVSQTPSNKVTEKGKYVELRCDPISGHTALYWYRQSLGQGPEFLIYFQGTGAADDSGLPNDRFFAVRPEGSVSTLKIQRTERGDSAVYLCASSSTGTPDETQYFGPGTRLLVL.